Following are 25 T cell receptor beta chains from one sample sequenced in a study of cytomegalovirus exposure and HLA in healthy donors. 13 Jbeta primers and 60 Vbeta primers were used for the PCR. TCRdb's table, derived via immunoSEQ multiplex PCR, lists solely in-frame clones and lacks some. This sample yields 65,000 to 100,000 clones, of which 76% are seen a single time; less than 4% belongs to the top ten. The sample comprised PBMCs. These receptors all come from a man in his forties in good health and CMV-seronegative.

This sequence joins TRBV5-4 and TRBJ2-7, with 7 positions matching TRBD1. This CDR3 spans 14 amino acids. After removal of 6 bases from V and 7 bases from J, the junction contained 13 bases not matched to a gene. CDR1 and CDR2 (germline): SGHNT, YYREEE (reference sequence). CDR3 amino acids: CASTQRDRVREQYF. The CDR3, as DNA: TGTGCCAGCACCCAAAGGGACAGAGTTCGGGAGCAGTACTTC. Full variable domain (missing parts from reference TRBV5-4 and TRBJ2-7): ETGVTQSPTHLIKTRGQQVTLRCSSQSGHNTVSWYQQALGQGPQFIFQYYREEENGRGNFPPRFSGLQFPNYSSELNVNALELDDSALYLCASTQRDRVREQYFGPGTRLTVT.

The rearrangement uses TRBV5-5 and TRBJ2-5, with unresolved D. Germline CDR1 SGHKS, CDR2 YYEKEE (reference sequence). CDR3 length equals 13 residues. Trimming shortened V by 5 bases and J by 7 bases, and 15 bases separated the two germline ends. The CDR3 DNA sequence: TGTGCCAGCAGACCCCTGGAGCTGAGGACCCAGTACTTC. This translates into CASRPLELRTQYF. The full variable domain, its missing parts supplied by reference TRBV5-5 and TRBJ2-5, is DAGVTQSPTHLIKTRGQQVTLRCSPISGHKSVSWYQQVLGQGPQFIFQYYEKEERGRGNFPDRFSARQFPNYSSELNVNALLLGDSALYLCASRPLELRTQYFGPGTRLLVL.

V usage is TRBV6-5 and J usage is TRBJ1-1; no definite D call. Germline CDR1 is MNHEY and CDR2 is SVGAGI. The V end lost 0 bases, the J end lost 11 bases, and 13 bases lay between the germline ends. There are 13 residues in the CDR3. CDR3 amino acids: CASSYSKSAWAFF. Written as DNA, the CDR3 is TGTGCCAGCAGTTACTCGAAGAGTGCCTGGGCTTTCTTT.

Only one count was recorded for this clone. The rearrangement links TRBV7-6 to TRBJ1-3, with no clear D. Germline V lookup: CDR1 SGHVS, CDR2 FNYEAQ. This CDR3 contains 13 residues. Trimming stripped 1 base from V and 8 bases from J, with 9 bases between. The DNA for the CDR3 is TGTGCCAGCAGCTTAGTACTGGGAGACACCATATATTTT. Protein product: CASSLVLGDTIYF.

The chain uses TRBV7-9 and TRBJ2-7; 8 bases agree with TRBD1. This CDR3 comprises 15 residues. Germline CDR1 SEHNR, CDR2 FQNEAQ (reference sequence). V lost 2 bases, J lost 5 bases, and 8 bases stayed unmatched. CDR3 DNA: TGTGCCAGCAGCTTACCCGGGACAGGCCTCAACGAGCAGTACTTC. This encodes CASSLPGTGLNEQYF.

The CDR3 sequence: CASSVGQGAYEQYF. The DNA of the CDR3 is TGTGCCAGCAGCGTAGGACAGGGGGCCTACGAGCAGTACTTC. This chain joins TRBV9 and TRBJ2-5; 9 bases match TRBD1. The J call may not be correct, given that the DNA end is closer to TRBJ2-7. CDR1 is SGDLS, CDR2 YYNGEE, per germline. CDR3 size: 14 residues.

This clone appeared a few times. This chain connects TRBV4-3 to TRBJ1-4; D not certain. This CDR3 has 15 amino acids. Trimming shortened V by 0 bases and J by 8 bases, and 13 bases separated the two germline ends. Germline-derived CDR1 and CDR2 are LGHNA and YSLEER. In DNA, the CDR3 is TGCGCCAGCAGCCAAGATCGGGGTAGTACAGAAAAACTGTTTTTT. Protein product: CASSQDRGSTEKLFF.

About this clone itself: This sequence may be a read error, since a much larger clone differs from it by one base. The J gene is TRBJ2-7, the V gene TRBV6-1; 9 bases fit TRBD1. Germline lookup yields CDR1 MNHNS and CDR2 SASEGT. This CDR3 is built from 15 residues. CDR3 sequence (DNA): TGTGCCAGCAATGAAAATTTGGGACAGGGTCACGAGCAGTACTTC. This gives the protein CASNENLGQGHEQYF.

This clone was seen a few times. The V call is TRBV6-5, the J call TRBJ1-5; possibly TRBD1 for D (6 bases). Germline assignment: CDR1 MNHEY and CDR2 SVGAGI. The CDR3 sequence is 13 residues long. With 5 bases removed from V and 5 bases from J, the gap between germline ends came to 10 bases. The CDR3 sequence is CASSRDIHQPQHF. CDR3 nucleotide sequence: TGTGCCAGCAGTAGGGACATCCATCAGCCCCAGCATTTT.

The chain joins TRBV19 to TRBJ2-3; TRBD2 matches 11 bases. The CDR3 totals 14 residues. The J segment lost 5 bases and the V segment lost 4 bases, leaving 2 bases of the junction unmatched. Germline CDR1 reads LNHDA; CDR2 reads SQIVND (reference sequence). The CDR3 spells CASSTSGGIDTQYF. DNA for the CDR3: TGTGCCAGTAGTACTAGCGGGGGGATAGATACGCAGTATTTT.

The chain links TRBV4-3 to TRBJ1-6; no clear D gene. The germline gives CDR1 LGHNA, CDR2 YSLEER. The ends were cut back, 6 bases at V and 6 bases at J, with 15 bases in the middle. The CDR3 is 15 amino acids. The CDR3 region is CASSPGSRANSPLHF. The DNA for the CDR3 is TGCGCCAGCAGTCCTGGGAGTAGGGCTAATTCACCCCTCCACTTT.

The chain has TRBV4-1 and TRBJ2-7; TRBD1 matches 7 bases. Germline CDR1 MGHRA, CDR2 YSYEKL. This CDR3 spans 13 amino acids. After removal of 2 bases from V and 4 bases from J, the junction contained 2 bases not matched to a gene. CDR3 bases: TGCGCCAGCAGCCAACAGGGGGATTACGAGCAGTACTTC. This translates into CASSQQGDYEQYF.

The chain couples TRBV7-2 to TRBJ1-1, with D unresolved. V was cut by 4 bases and J by 7 bases, with 10 bases left in between. Germline CDR1 and CDR2: SGHTA and FQGNSA. This CDR3 spans 12 amino acids. CDR3 in DNA: TGTGCCAGCAGCTCCCGCGGATGTGAAGCTTTCTTT. It yields the protein CASSSRGCEAFF. The full variable domain, in which reference TRBV7-2 and TRBJ1-1 provide the parts outside the CDR3, is GAGVSQSPSNKVTEKGKDVELRCDPISGHTALYWYRQSLGQGLEFLIYFQGNSAPDKSGLPSDRFSAERTGGSVSTLTIQRTQQEDSAVYLCASSSRGCEAFFGQGTRLTVV.

The V gene is TRBV7-2, the J gene TRBJ2-1; TRBD1 aligns across 7 bases. This CDR3 is 13 amino acids long. Germline loops: CDR1 SGHTA, CDR2 FQGNSA. Unmatched junction bases numbered 6, after V lost 5 bases and J lost 8 bases. In DNA, the CDR3 is TGTGCCAGCAGCAAACAGGGGAGTGATGAGCAGTTCTTC. It yields the protein CASSKQGSDEQFF.

This clone was seen a single time. The chain links TRBV6-5 to TRBJ1-2; no reliable D call. The CDR3 sequence is 14 residues long. Germline V gives CDR1 MNHEY, CDR2 SVGAGI. The ends were cut back, 0 bases at V and 1 base at J, with 6 bases in the middle. The CDR3 DNA is TGTGCCAGCAGTTACTCGGCGGATAACTATGGCTACACCTTC. Amino acid sequence: CASSYSADNYGYTF.

This clone occurred once. This chain joins TRBV13 and TRBJ2-1, with D possibly TRBD2 on 7 matching bases. Deletions cut 7 bases from V and 10 bases from J, with 23 bases between. The V gene's germline CDR1 is PRHDT and CDR2 FYEKMQ (reference sequence). CDR3 length: 15 amino acids. The CDR3 region is CASTRGGGLLREQFF. The DNA of the CDR3 is TGTGCCAGCACCCGGGGAGGGGGGCTTCTGAGGGAGCAGTTCTTC.

This clone was counted a few times. The chain couples TRBV19 to TRBJ1-2; D remains unclear. V was cut by 3 bases and J by 4 bases, with 12 bases left in between. Germline V CDR1 and CDR2: LNHDA, SQIVND (reference sequence). This CDR3 region has 14 residues. CDR3 DNA sequence: TGTGCCAGTAGTATCCCCCGGGGAGGCTATGGCTACACCTTC. Translating gives CASSIPRGGYGYTF.

The rearrangement joins TRBV7-9 to TRBJ1-5; D not resolved. The ends were cut back, 1 base at V and 3 bases at J, with 19 bases in the middle. Germline CDR1 reads SEHNR; CDR2 reads FQNEAQ (reference sequence). The length of the CDR3 is 18 residues. The DNA of the CDR3 is TGTGCCAGCAGCTTAGGTCTGATGGGAGCGGGGAACAATCAGCCCCAGCATTTT. This encodes CASSLGLMGAGNNQPQHF.

The chain employs TRBV7-3 and TRBJ2-5; 8 nucleotides agree with TRBD2. Germline trimming cut 5 bases from V and 4 bases from J; bases unmatched to any gene: 12. The CDR3 consists of 16 residues. Per the germline V gene, CDR1 is SGHTA and CDR2 is FQGTGA. Written as DNA, the CDR3 is TGTGCCAGCAGCCCCGGGACTAGGGGGGCGGGAGAGACCCAGTACTTC. Amino acid sequence: CASSPGTRGAGETQYF.

This chain uses TRBV18 with TRBJ2-1, with D possibly matching TRBD1 (9 bases). The V gene's germline CDR1 is KGHSH and CDR2 LQKENI. This CDR3 region has 15 residues. V was clipped by 6 bases and J by 7 bases, with 19 bases between them. The DNA for the CDR3 is TGTGCCAGCTCCCGGGAGGGGACAGGGTGGAATGAGCAGTTCTTC. It translates to CASSREGTGWNEQFF.

This chain links TRBV7-3 with TRBJ2-1; TRBD2 matches 14 bases. J lost 8 bases, V lost 5 bases, and 5 bases had no gene match. The CDR3 spans 15 residues. CDR1 is SGHTA and CDR2 is FQGTGA in the germline V gene. CDR3 region: CASSATSGGADEQFF. The CDR3 region has the DNA TGTGCCAGCAGCGCGACTAGCGGGGGGGCCGATGAGCAGTTCTTC.

V gene TRBV6-1 combines with J gene TRBJ1-2; D not certain. Germline CDR1 and CDR2: MNHNS and SASEGT. Deletions cut 5 bases from V and 1 base from J, with 5 bases between. The CDR3 has 12 amino acids. The CDR3 DNA sequence: TGTGCCAGCAGTACAGATAACTATGGCTACACCTTC. It codes for CASSTDNYGYTF.

The chain carries TRBV28 and TRBJ2-1; 11 nucleotides agree with TRBD1. The CDR3 extends over 20 amino acids. Trimming cost V 5 bases and J 4 bases; bases outside gene matches: 19. Germline CDR1 is MDHEN and CDR2 is SYDVKM. Here the CDR3 reads CASSVDRDRGYQNPYNEQFF. CDR3 DNA sequence: TGTGCCAGCAGTGTCGACCGGGACAGGGGGTACCAAAACCCATACAATGAGCAGTTCTTC. Full variable domain (outside the CDR3, taken from reference TRBV28 and TRBJ2-1): DVKVTQSSRYLVKRTGEKVFLECVQDMDHENMFWYRQDPGLGLRLIYFSYDVKMKEKGDIPEGYSVSREKKERFSLILESASTNQTSMYLCASSVDRDRGYQNPYNEQFFGPGTRLTVL.

The chain couples TRBV7-2 to TRBJ2-1; tentative D call: TRBD2 (5 bases). Between the trimmed V and J ends, which lost 6 bases and 10 bases, there was a span of 19 bases. This CDR3 region has 14 residues. In germline, CDR1 is SGHTA, CDR2 FQGNSA. The CDR3, as DNA: TGTGCCAGCAGTGTTGATTCGGGGATCAAGGAGCAGTTCTTC. Its translation: CASSVDSGIKEQFF.

The chain employs TRBV5-6 and TRBJ2-3, with 10 nucleotides matching TRBD1. Germline assignment: CDR1 SGHDT and CDR2 YYEEEE. The CDR3 runs to 15 residues. V lost 3 bases and J lost 6; bases outside the gene matches: 7. As DNA, the CDR3 is TGTGCCAGCAGCTCCTTCCGGGACAGGGGTGATACGCAGTATTTT. It codes for CASSSFRDRGDTQYF. The variable domain in full, completed from reference TRBV5-6 and TRBJ2-3, reads DAGVTQSPTHLIKTRGQQVTLRCSPKSGHDTVSWYQQALGQGPQFIFQYYEEEERQRGNFPDRFSGHQFPNYSSELNVNALLLGDSALYLCASSSFRDRGDTQYFGPGTRLTVL.